A single sample gave rise to the 8 T cell receptor beta chains below, sequenced in a study of shared clonotypes between healthy human individuals (dated by TCRdb to 2020 to 2022). The library was built by means of the immunoSEQ multiplex PCR assay. Not all clones reach the TCRdb copy of this immuneACCESS table, which keeps in-frame sequences only. Checked studies attribute under half of the gap to unresolved V genes and leave the rest unexplained. This sample gives fewer than 1.4 million clones in total; 70% to 80% of them show up just once. The ten largest clones capture 0.5% to 0.65% of the sample. Sequenced material: memory CD4+ T cells from PBMCs. The sample's cell subset or site label, in plain terms: CD45RA-negative fraction. The receptors here all came from a man younger than 35 in good health. Some clones in this sample may be carry-over from other donors' samples.

This chain joins TRBV29-1 and TRBJ2-3; 9 nucleotides match TRBD1. The CDR3 consists of 14 residues. Germline V lookup: CDR1 SQVTM, CDR2 ANQGSEA. V lost 4 bases to trimming and J lost 2 bases; unmatched junction nucleotides: 4. CDR3 in DNA: TGCAGCGTTGGGACAGGGGAATTCACAGATACGCAGTATTTT. Amino acids: CSVGTGEFTDTQYF.

This clone was seen just once. This chain links TRBV28 with TRBJ2-1; 10 bases map to TRBD2. This CDR3 contains 14 residues. Per germline, CDR1 MDHEN and CDR2 SYDVKM. The V segment lost 4 bases and the J segment 11 bases; nucleotides outside the gene matches: 8. This CDR3 is CASSSRTSGTKQFF. CDR3 sequence (DNA): TGTGCCAGCAGTTCCCGGACTAGCGGAACCAAGCAGTTCTTC.

The gene calls are TRBV6-1 and TRBJ1-4, with D tentatively TRBD1 (5 bases). There are 17 residues in the CDR3. V dropped 4 bases and J dropped 2 bases, with 17 bases sitting between them. CDR1 is MNHNS and CDR2 is SASEGT in the germline V gene. The CDR3 DNA is TGTGCCAGCAGTGCCCAGGGCGGCTTAGGGACTAATGAAAAACTGTTTTTT. This gives the protein CASSAQGGLGTNEKLFF.

The V gene is TRBV5-6, the J gene TRBJ2-2; TRBD1 matches at 9 bases. This CDR3 is built from 14 residues. CDR1 is SGHDT, CDR2 YYEEEE, per germline. V lost 5 bases and J lost 3; bases outside the gene matches: 2. CDR3 in amino acids: CASSWTGDTGELFF. In DNA, the CDR3 is TGTGCCAGCAGTTGGACAGGGGACACCGGGGAGCTGTTTTTT.

CDR3 in amino acids: CATSRDLTSGSADTQYF. The CDR3 nucleotides are TGTGCCACCAGCAGAGACTTGACTAGCGGGAGTGCAGATACGCAGTATTTT. V is TRBV15 and J is TRBJ2-3; 12 positions match TRBD2. In germline, CDR1 is LNHNV, CDR2 YYDKDF (reference sequence). The CDR3 is 17 amino acids. V was clipped by 0 bases and J by 4 bases; unmatched bases: 5.

The rearrangement links TRBV7-9 to TRBJ2-2; weak D call: TRBD2 (6 bases). The CDR3 is made up of 17 amino acids. Trimming cost V 3 bases and J 2 bases, with 16 bases left between them. Germline V gene data show CDR1 as SEHNR and CDR2 as FQNEAQ (reference sequence). CDR3 amino acids: CASSFSGGAVNTGELFF. The CDR3 DNA reads TGTGCCAGCAGCTTTAGCGGCGGGGCAGTAAACACCGGGGAGCTGTTTTTT.

The CDR3 reads CASSIDQGREQYF. The CDR3 DNA is TGTGCCAGTAGTATAGATCAAGGGAGGGAGCAGTACTTC. The rearrangement uses TRBV19 and TRBJ2-7; possibly TRBD2 for D (6 bases). Trimming took 0 bases from V and 7 from J, leaving 10 bases between them. CDR3 length: 13 residues. Germline-derived CDR1 and CDR2 are LNHDA and SQIVND (reference sequence).

The J gene is TRBJ2-2, the V gene TRBV2; possibly TRBD1 or TRBD2 for D (5 bases each). This CDR3 has 14 residues. Germline V CDR1 and CDR2: SNHLY, FYNNEI. Between the trimmed V and J ends, which lost 4 bases and 1 base, there was a span of 7 bases. The CDR3 is CASSGDGNTGELFF. The DNA for the CDR3 is TGTGCCAGCAGTGGGGACGGGAACACCGGGGAGCTGTTTTTT.